This T cell receptor (beta chain) originates from a study of OX40 agonist ivuxolimab in advanced cancers. The method was immunoSEQ multiplex PCR; TCRdb's version includes in-frame clones alone and lacks a portion of them. The sample lists approximately 100,000 clones; around 80% were seen once. The receptor comes from an adult with an advanced solid tumor such as melanoma, head and neck, liver or kidney cancer. The sequencing here drew on CD4+ or CD8+ T cells sorted from blood, taken in a trial of the OX40 agonist ivuxolimab.

DNA of the CDR3: TGTGCCAGCAGTGGGAAGGTCACTGAAGCTTTCTTT. It codes for CASSGKVTEAFF. This chain links TRBV6-5 with TRBJ1-1; D gene ambiguous. The V end was cut by 5 bases, the J end by 4 bases, with 8 bases between. There are 12 residues in the CDR3. CDR1 and CDR2 (germline): MNHEY, SVGAGI.